Below, 4 T cell receptor beta chains from the same sample are listed, as sequenced in a study of shared clonotypes between healthy human individuals. Using immunoSEQ multiplex PCR, the repertoire was profiled, and TCRdb retains in-frame clones only, with some absent. There are some 1.5 million clones in the sample; nearly 99% occur only once, and approximately 0.45% lies in the top ten. Input material: naive CD4+ T cells sorted from blood. The subset was: CD45RA+ positively selected. The receptor source for this set is a man aged 25-45 years in good health.

The chain couples TRBV29-1 to TRBJ2-7; D might be TRBD1 or TRBD2, each matching 6 bases. The CDR3 contains 14 residues. V lost 4 bases and J 2 bases, leaving 15 bases between the germline ends. Germline V CDR1 and CDR2: SQVTM, ANQGSEA. The chain's CDR3 is CSVVLGGMAYEQYF. CDR3 sequence (DNA): TGCAGCGTTGTATTAGGGGGGATGGCCTACGAGCAGTACTTC.

This sequence joins TRBV28 and TRBJ1-1; D not certain. The CDR3 runs 14 residues. Trimming left V 8 bases short and J 0 bases short, with 13 bases between. In germline, CDR1 is MDHEN, CDR2 SYDVKM. The DNA of the CDR3 is TGTGCCAGCGGACTGGTGGGAATGAACACTGAAGCTTTCTTT. Translated, it gives CASGLVGMNTEAFF.

The J gene is TRBJ2-7, the V gene TRBV30; 7 bases match TRBD1. CDR1 is GTSNPN, CDR2 SVGIG, per germline (reference sequence). The V gene end was trimmed by 5 bases and the J gene end by 2 bases; junction bases not matched to a gene: 15. This CDR3 is 16 amino acids long. For the CDR3, the DNA is TGTGCCTGGGACAGGGCCTTGTCCTTTAACACCTACGAGCAGTACTTC. It specifies CAWDRALSFNTYEQYF.

The chain is built from TRBV21-1 and TRBJ1-5. TRBV21-1 counts as a pseudogene. The CDR3 totals 14 residues. CDR3 sequence (DNA): TGTGCCAGCAGCAAAGACAGCGTGAATCAGCCCCAGCATTTT. It translates to CASSKDSVNQPQHF.